What follows are 15 T cell receptor beta chains derived from one specimen sequenced in a study of cytomegalovirus exposure and HLA in healthy donors. PCR was performed using 60 Vbeta and 13 Jbeta primers. The method was immunoSEQ multiplex PCR; TCRdb's version includes in-frame clones alone and lacks a portion of them. The table lists 130,000 to 150,000 clones, roughly 80% of them singletons, with 4% to 5% in the top ten. Sequences were obtained from PBMCs. These receptor sequences come from a man in his forties in good health and CMV-seropositive.

This chain connects TRBV7-8 to TRBJ2-4; TRBD1 might be the D (6 bases). The CDR3 length is 13 residues. Trimming took 3 bases from V and 7 from J, leaving 10 bases between them. Germline V gives CDR1 SGHVS, CDR2 FQNEAQ. The CDR3 protein is CASSLDRTNIQYF. CDR3 DNA sequence: TGTGCCAGCAGCTTGGACAGAACGAACATTCAGTACTTC.

In DNA form, the CDR3 reads TGTGCCAGCAGCCGGCGACTAGCGGGCTACAATGAGCAGTTCTTC. It codes for CASSRRLAGYNEQFF. The chain joins TRBV14 to TRBJ2-1, with 10 bases lining up with TRBD2. V was pared by 4 bases and J by 3 bases, with 3 bases of the junction left unmatched. The CDR3 is made up of 15 amino acids. Looked up from germline, CDR1 is SGHDN and CDR2 is FVKESK.

This clone was counted once. The chain links TRBV5-4 to TRBJ1-4; unclear D gene. With 0 bases removed from V and 8 bases from J, the gap between germline ends came to 11 bases. CDR3 length equals 14 residues. Germline V gene data show CDR1 as SGHNT and CDR2 as YYREEE (reference sequence). The CDR3 loop reads CASSLDPRGEKLFF. CDR3 nucleotides: TGTGCCAGCAGCTTGGACCCCCGGGGAGAAAAACTGTTTTTT.

V and J are TRBV10-3 and TRBJ2-5; possible D gene TRBD2, 6 bases. The CDR3 extends over 13 amino acids. From germline, CDR1 is ENHRY and CDR2 SYGVKD. V was clipped by 1 base and J by 5 bases, with 8 bases between them. CDR3 residues: CAISEWAGETQYF. The DNA of the CDR3 is TGTGCCATCAGTGAGTGGGCGGGGGAGACCCAGTACTTC.

With respect to this clone: Other nucleotide sequences from this sample produce the same CDR3. The chain has TRBV9 and TRBJ1-2, with D maybe TRBD1 (6 bases). The CDR3 has 14 residues. The germline CDR1 and CDR2 sequences are SGDLS and YYNGEE. V was trimmed by 0 bases and J by 2 bases, leaving 8 bases between them. In nucleotides, the CDR3 is TGTGCCAGCAGCGTAGGCCAGGGGAACTATGGCTACACCTTC. Translation: CASSVGQGNYGYTF.

The V and J genes are TRBV29-1 and TRBJ2-7, with D tentatively TRBD1 (5 bases). The ends were cut back, 6 bases at V and 0 bases at J, with 9 bases in the middle. Germline-derived CDR1 and CDR2 are SQVTM and ANQGSEA. This CDR3 contains 12 residues. CDR3 amino acids: CSVQGSSYEQYF. CDR3 in DNA: TGCAGCGTCCAGGGATCCTCCTACGAGCAGTACTTC.

The chain is built from TRBV6-5 and TRBJ1-4; no clear D. CDR1 MNHEY and CDR2 SVGAGI come from the germline V gene. CDR3 length: 13 amino acids. The ends were cut back, 6 bases at V and 3 bases at J, with 8 bases in the middle. For the CDR3, the DNA is TGTGCCAGCAGACGCGGGTCTAATGAAAAACTGTTTTTT. This encodes CASRRGSNEKLFF.

V usage is TRBV7-9 and J usage is TRBJ1-4, with D perhaps matching TRBD1 (6 bases). This CDR3 is built from 15 residues. V lost 0 bases, J lost 4 bases, and 9 bases lay in between. CDR1 and CDR2 from the germline V gene are SEHNR and FQNEAQ (reference sequence). This CDR3 reads CASSLARGYNEKLFF. The CDR3 region has the DNA TGTGCCAGCAGCTTAGCCAGGGGTTATAATGAAAAACTGTTTTTT.

The chain combines TRBV28 with TRBJ2-7, with D perhaps matching TRBD2 (5 bases). The CDR3 extends over 13 amino acids. The germline V gene has CDR1 MDHEN and CDR2 SYDVKM. V shed 6 bases and J shed 7 bases, with 16 bases lying between them. The CDR3 sequence is CASRPRVYPEQYF. The CDR3 DNA reads TGTGCCAGCAGACCGCGGGTTTACCCGGAGCAGTACTTC.

The chain has TRBV18 and TRBJ2-5; D might be TRBD2 (6 bases). The end of the DNA is better explained by TRBJ2-7, so the J call may be wrong. The germline V gene encodes CDR1 KGHSH and CDR2 LQKENI. The CDR3 extends over 15 amino acids. The CDR3 here is CASSPGTSSSYEQYF. The CDR3 bases are TGTGCCAGCTCACCCGGGACTTCAAGCTCCTACGAGCAGTACTTC.

V is TRBV5-6 and J is TRBJ1-2; 8 bases map to TRBD1. The CDR3 has 13 amino acids. Trimming took 6 bases from V and 4 from J; bases not matched to a gene: 5. CDR1 and CDR2 from the germline V gene are SGHDT and YYEEEE. CDR3 region: CASIRTGTYGYTF. The CDR3 nucleotides read TGTGCCAGCATCCGGACAGGGACCTATGGCTACACCTTC.

The chain joins TRBV28 to TRBJ2-5; D gene uncertain. The germline V gene encodes CDR1 MDHEN and CDR2 SYDVKM. Trimming cost V 3 bases and J 5 bases, with 10 bases left between them. This CDR3 is 13 amino acids long. The CDR3 here is CASSLLSPETQYF. CDR3 DNA: TGTGCCAGCAGTTTGTTGAGTCCCGAGACCCAGTACTTC. The full variable domain, in which reference TRBV28 and TRBJ2-5 provide the parts outside the CDR3, is DVKVTQSSRYLVKRTGEKVFLECVQDMDHENMFWYRQDPGLGLRLIYFSYDVKMKEKGDIPEGYSVSREKKERFSLILESASTNQTSMYLCASSLLSPETQYFGPGTRLLVL.

This clone came up once. V gene TRBV2 combines with J gene TRBJ2-1; 10 nucleotides agree with TRBD1. Germline V lookup: CDR1 SNHLY, CDR2 FYNNEI. The CDR3 is made up of 14 amino acids. J gave up 9 bases and V 6 bases, and 8 bases lay outside the gene matches. In DNA, the CDR3 is TGTGCCAGCAGGAAGGGACAGGGGACATCTGAGCAGTTCTTC. It yields the protein CASRKGQGTSEQFF.

This clone was seen only a few times. V usage is TRBV7-2 and J usage is TRBJ2-2; 10 bases are shared with TRBD2. V gave up 2 bases and J gave up 6 bases; unmatched junction bases: 3. Per the germline V gene, CDR1 is SGHTA and CDR2 is FQGNSA. The CDR3 is 15 residues long. CDR3 sequence reads: CASSLSAGGPGELFF. Written as DNA, the CDR3 is TGTGCCAGCAGCTTATCAGCGGGGGGGCCCGGGGAGCTGTTTTTT.

The V gene is TRBV4-1, the J gene TRBJ2-1; 13 nucleotides agree with TRBD2. The CDR3 spans 16 residues. V lost 6 bases and J lost 4; bases outside the gene matches: 6. CDR1 and CDR2 from the germline V gene are MGHRA and YSYEKL. The CDR3 loop reads CASRSRTSGSYNEQFF. The CDR3 DNA is TGCGCCAGCAGGTCTCGGACTAGCGGGAGTTACAATGAGCAGTTCTTC.